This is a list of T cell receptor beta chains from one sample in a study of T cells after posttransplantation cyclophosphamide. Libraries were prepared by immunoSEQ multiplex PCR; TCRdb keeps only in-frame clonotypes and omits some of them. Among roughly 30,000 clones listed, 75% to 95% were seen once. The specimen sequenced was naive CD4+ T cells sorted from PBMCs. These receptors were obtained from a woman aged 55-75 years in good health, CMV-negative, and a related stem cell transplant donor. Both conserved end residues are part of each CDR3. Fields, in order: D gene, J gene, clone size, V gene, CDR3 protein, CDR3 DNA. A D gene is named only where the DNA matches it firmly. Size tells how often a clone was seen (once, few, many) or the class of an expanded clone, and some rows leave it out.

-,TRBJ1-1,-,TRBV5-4,CASSIALQGNTEAFF,TGTGCCAGCAGCATTGCCTTACAGGGGAACACTGAAGCTTTCTTT
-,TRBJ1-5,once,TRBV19,CASRDAGRGRDQPQHF,TGTGCCAGTAGGGACGCGGGCAGGGGAAGGGATCAGCCCCAGCATTTT
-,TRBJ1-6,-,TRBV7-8,CASSAPGGGVYNSPLHF,TGTGCCAGCAGCGCCCCGGGCGGGGGAGTTTATAATTCACCCCTCCACTTT
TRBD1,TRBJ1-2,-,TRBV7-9,CASSQDRDRSLRGYTF,TGTGCCAGCAGCCAGGACCGGGACAGGTCGTTGCGCGGCTACACCTTC
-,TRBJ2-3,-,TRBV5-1,CASSSIDSTRDTDTQYF,TGCGCCAGCAGCTCGATCGACTCAACCAGGGACACAGATACGCAGTATTTT
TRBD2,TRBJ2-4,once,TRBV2,CASATRGTSGRTKNIQYF,TGTGCCAGCGCTACCCGTGGGACTAGCGGGAGGACCAAAAACATTCAGTACTTC
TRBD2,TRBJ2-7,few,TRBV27,CASSAWTSGPYEQYF,TGTGCCAGCAGTGCGTGGACTAGCGGGCCGTACGAGCAGTACTTC
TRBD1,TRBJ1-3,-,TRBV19,CASSTGTGMSGNTIYF,TGTGCCAGTAGTACCGGGACAGGGATGTCTGGAAACACCATATATTTT
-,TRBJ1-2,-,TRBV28,CASSLPQGYGYTF,TGTGCCAGCAGCCTTCCCCAGGGCTATGGCTACACCTTC
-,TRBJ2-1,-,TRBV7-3,CASSQNGGTSYNEQFF,TGTGCCAGCAGCCAAAATGGCGGGACCTCCTACAATGAGCAGTTCTTC
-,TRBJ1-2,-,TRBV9,CASSLTSDSSGEAF,TGTGCCAGCAGCCTTACCTCCGACAGCTCCGGCGAGGCTTTC
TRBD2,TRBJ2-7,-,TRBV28,CASSTTGGSYEQYF,TGTGCCAGCAGTACGACGGGGGGGTCCTACGAGCAGTACTTC
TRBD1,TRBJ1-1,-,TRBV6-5,CASSGRDREGTEAFF,TGTGCCAGCAGTGGCCGGGACAGGGAAGGCACTGAAGCTTTCTTT
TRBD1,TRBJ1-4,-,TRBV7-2,CASSLTGGAYEKLFF,TGTGCCAGCAGCTTAACAGGGGGCGCATATGAAAAACTGTTTTTT
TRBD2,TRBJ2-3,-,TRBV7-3,CASSPQAGGPDTQYF,TGTGCCAGCAGCCCCCAAGCGGGGGGGCCGGATACGCAGTATTTT
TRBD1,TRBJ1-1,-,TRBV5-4,CASTRGGTGGGTEAFF,TGTGCCAGCACACGTGGGGGGACAGGGGGCGGCACTGAAGCTTTCTTT
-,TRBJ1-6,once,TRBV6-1,CASRGENSPLHF,TGTGCCAGCAGGGGAGAAAATTCACCCCTCCACTTT
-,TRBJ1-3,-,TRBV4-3,CASSQEGAGGNTIYF,TGCGCCAGCAGCCAAGAGGGAGCAGGTGGAAACACCATATATTTT
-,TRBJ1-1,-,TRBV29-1,CSVDEGMDEAFF,TGCAGCGTTGATGAGGGAATGGATGAAGCTTTCTTT
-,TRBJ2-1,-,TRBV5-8,CASSSYPRRNNEQFF,TGTGCCAGCAGCTCGTACCCGAGGAGAAACAATGAGCAGTTCTTC
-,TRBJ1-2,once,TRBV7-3,CASSRDSHYGYTF,TGTGCCAGCAGCAGAGACAGCCACTATGGCTACACCTTC
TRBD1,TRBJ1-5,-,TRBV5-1,CASSGGTGGDQPQHF,TGCGCCAGCAGCGGAGGGACAGGGGGTGATCAGCCCCAGCATTTT
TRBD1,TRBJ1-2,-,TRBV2,CASRGPGTGVGYTF,TGTGCCAGCAGGGGCCCCGGGACAGGGGTTGGCTACACCTTC
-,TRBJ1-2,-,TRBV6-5,CASRGSRRDGYTF,TGTGCCAGCCGCGGCTCACGGAGGGATGGCTACACCTTC
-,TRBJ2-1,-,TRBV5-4,CASSLTLSSYNEQFF,TGTGCCAGCAGTTTGACACTAAGCTCCTACAATGAGCAGTTCTTC
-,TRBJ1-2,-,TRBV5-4,CASTPGTQDGYTF,TGTGCCAGCACCCCCGGGACTCAGGATGGCTACACCTTC
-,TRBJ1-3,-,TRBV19,CASSADRSRSGNTIYF,TGTGCCAGTAGTGCCGACAGATCTCGCTCTGGAAACACCATATATTTT
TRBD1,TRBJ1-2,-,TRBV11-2,CASSSGQGNGYTF,TGTGCCAGCAGCTCGGGACAGGGGAATGGCTACACCTTC
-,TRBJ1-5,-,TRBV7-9,CASSSIEGGQPQHF,TGTGCCAGCAGCTCCATTGAGGGAGGGCAGCCCCAGCATTTT
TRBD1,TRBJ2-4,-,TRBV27,CASSLSIRDSVLKNIQYF,TGTGCCAGCAGTTTATCGATAAGGGACAGTGTGCTCAAAAACATTCAGTACTTC
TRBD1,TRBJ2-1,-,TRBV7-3,CASSRDSNEQFF,TGTGCCAGCAGCCGGGACAGCAATGAGCAGTTCTTC
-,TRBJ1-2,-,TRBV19,CASASSVYGYTF,TGTGCCAGTGCGTCGTCCGTCTATGGCTACACCTTC
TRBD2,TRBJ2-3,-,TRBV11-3,CASSLAGLVATQYF,TGTGCCAGCAGCTTAGCGGGACTAGTAGCTACGCAGTATTTT
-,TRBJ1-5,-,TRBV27,CASSFGGVNQPQHF,TGTGCCAGCAGTTTCGGGGGGGTTAATCAGCCCCAGCATTTT
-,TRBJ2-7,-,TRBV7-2,CASSSQTGYEQYF,TGTGCCAGCAGCTCGCAGACAGGTTACGAGCAGTACTTC
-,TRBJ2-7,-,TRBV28,CASSSLDSGLVKQYF,TGTGCCAGCAGCTCCCTCGACAGTGGGTTGGTAAAGCAGTACTTC
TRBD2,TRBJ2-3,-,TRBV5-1,CASTTAGTSGTDTQYF,TGCGCCAGCACGACCGCCGGGACTAGCGGCACAGATACGCAGTATTTT
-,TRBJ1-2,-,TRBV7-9,CTSNPLGGLNYGYTF,TGTACCAGCAACCCCCTTGGGGGACTTAACTATGGCTACACCTTC
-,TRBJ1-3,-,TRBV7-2,CASSPGAGNTIYF,TGTGCCAGCAGCCCCGGGGCTGGAAACACCATATATTTT
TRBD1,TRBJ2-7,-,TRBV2,CASSGQGNYEQYF,TGTGCCAGCAGTGGACAGGGCAACTACGAGCAGTACTTC
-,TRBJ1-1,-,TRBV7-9,CASSVSDRPNTEAFF,TGTGCCAGCAGCGTGAGTGACAGACCGAACACTGAAGCTTTCTTT
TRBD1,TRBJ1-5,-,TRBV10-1,CASRGTGGFRYQPQHF,TGCGCCAGCAGGGGGACAGGGGGCTTTCGGTATCAGCCCCAGCATTTT
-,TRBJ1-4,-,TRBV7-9,CASSLTEGVNEKLFF,TGTGCCAGCAGCTTAACGGAGGGAGTAAATGAAAAACTGTTTTTT
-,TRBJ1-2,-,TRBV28,CASSLLPGNVYGYTF,TGTGCCAGCAGTTTACTCCCAGGGAATGTCTATGGCTACACCTTC
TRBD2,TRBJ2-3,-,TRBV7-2,CASRELAGGPDTQYF,TGTGCCAGCAGGGAGCTAGCGGGGGGGCCAGATACGCAGTATTTT
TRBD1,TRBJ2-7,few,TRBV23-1,CASSQQAQGSYEQYF,TGCGCCAGCAGTCAACAAGCACAGGGGTCCTACGAGCAGTACTTC